This TCR beta chain was profiled in a study of shared clonotypes between healthy human individuals. V lost 0 bases and J lost 1, with 10 bases in between. CDR1 ENHRY and CDR2 SYGVKD come from the germline V gene. The CDR3 is 16 residues long. Repertoires were generated with immunoSEQ multiplex PCR, while TCRdb's copy carries only in-frame clones and drops some. The top ten hold approximately 12% of the sample, which has fewer than 650,000 clones, over 60% seen once. Input material: PBMCs. This chain joins TRBV10-3 and TRBJ2-4, with D possibly TRBD1 on 5 matching bases. The clonotype was recovered from a woman aged 40 to 50 in good health. Some clones in this sample may be carry-over from other donors' samples. CDR3 bases: TGTGCCATCAGTGAGTCGGCAGGGTCGGCCAAAAACATTCAGTACTTC. Protein: CAISESAGSAKNIQYF.